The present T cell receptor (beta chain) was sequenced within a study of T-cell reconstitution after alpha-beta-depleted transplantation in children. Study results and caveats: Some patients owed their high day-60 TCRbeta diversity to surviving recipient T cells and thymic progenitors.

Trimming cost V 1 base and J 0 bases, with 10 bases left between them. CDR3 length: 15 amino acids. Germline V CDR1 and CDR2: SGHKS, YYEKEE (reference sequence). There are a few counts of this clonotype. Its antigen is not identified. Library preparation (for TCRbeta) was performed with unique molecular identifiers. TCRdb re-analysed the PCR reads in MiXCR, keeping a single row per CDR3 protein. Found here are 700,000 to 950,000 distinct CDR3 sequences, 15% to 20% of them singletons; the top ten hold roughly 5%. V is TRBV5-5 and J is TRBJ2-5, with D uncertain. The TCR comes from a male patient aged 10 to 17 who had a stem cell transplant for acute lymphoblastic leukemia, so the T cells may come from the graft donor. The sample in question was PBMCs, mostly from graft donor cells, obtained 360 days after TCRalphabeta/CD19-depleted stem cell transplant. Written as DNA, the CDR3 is TGTGCCAGCAGCTTGACAACGGGCTACCAAGAGACCCAGTACTTC. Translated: CASSLTTGYQETQYF.